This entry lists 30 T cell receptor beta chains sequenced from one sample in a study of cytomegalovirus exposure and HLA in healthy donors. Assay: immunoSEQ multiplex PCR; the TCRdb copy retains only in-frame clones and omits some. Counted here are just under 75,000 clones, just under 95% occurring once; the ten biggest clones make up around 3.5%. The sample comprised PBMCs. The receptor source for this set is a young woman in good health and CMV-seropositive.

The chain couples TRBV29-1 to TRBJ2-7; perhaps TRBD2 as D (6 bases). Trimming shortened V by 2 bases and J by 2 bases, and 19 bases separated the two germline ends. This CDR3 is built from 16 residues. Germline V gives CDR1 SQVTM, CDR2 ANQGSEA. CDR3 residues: CSVESGSRGDPYEQYF. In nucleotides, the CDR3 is TGCAGCGTTGAAAGTGGGTCGCGCGGGGATCCCTACGAGCAGTACTTC.

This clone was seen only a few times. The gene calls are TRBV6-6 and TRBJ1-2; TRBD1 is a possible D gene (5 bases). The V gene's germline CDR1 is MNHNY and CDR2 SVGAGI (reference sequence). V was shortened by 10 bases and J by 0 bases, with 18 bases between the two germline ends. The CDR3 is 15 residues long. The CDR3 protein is CATLHPGGSNYGYTF. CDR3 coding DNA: TGTGCCACCCTCCATCCCGGGGGATCTAACTATGGCTACACCTTC.

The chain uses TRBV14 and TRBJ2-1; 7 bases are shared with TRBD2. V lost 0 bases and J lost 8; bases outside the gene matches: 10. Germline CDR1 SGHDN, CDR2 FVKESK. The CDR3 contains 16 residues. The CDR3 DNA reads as TGTGCCAGCAGCCAAGATCTAGCGGACCCTAGGGATGAGCAGTTCTTC. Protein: CASSQDLADPRDEQFF.

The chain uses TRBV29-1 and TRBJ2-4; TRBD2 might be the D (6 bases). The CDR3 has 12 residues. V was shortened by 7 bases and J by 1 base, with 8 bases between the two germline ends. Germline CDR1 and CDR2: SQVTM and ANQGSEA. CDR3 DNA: TGCAGCGCAGGGACTGCCAAAAACATTCAGTACTTC. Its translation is CSAGTAKNIQYF.

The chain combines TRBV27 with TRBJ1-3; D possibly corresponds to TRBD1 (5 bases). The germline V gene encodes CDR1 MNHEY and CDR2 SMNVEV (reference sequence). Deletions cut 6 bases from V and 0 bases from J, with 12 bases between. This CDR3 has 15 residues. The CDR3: CASRERGSSGNTIYF. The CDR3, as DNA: TGTGCCAGCAGGGAACGGGGGAGCTCTGGAAACACCATATATTTT.

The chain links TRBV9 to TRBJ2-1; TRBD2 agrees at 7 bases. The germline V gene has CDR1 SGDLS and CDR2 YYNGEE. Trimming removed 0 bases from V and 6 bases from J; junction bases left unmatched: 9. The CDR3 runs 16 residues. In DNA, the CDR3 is TGTGCCAGCAGCGTAGCCATGCTAGCGGAGCGCAATGAGCAGTTCTTC. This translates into CASSVAMLAERNEQFF.

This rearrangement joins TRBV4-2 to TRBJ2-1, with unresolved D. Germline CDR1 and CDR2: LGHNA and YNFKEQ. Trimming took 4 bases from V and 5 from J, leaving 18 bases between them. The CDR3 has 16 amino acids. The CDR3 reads CASSLGSPRAHNEQFF. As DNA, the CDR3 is TGTGCCAGCAGCCTAGGTAGCCCCAGAGCGCACAATGAGCAGTTCTTC.

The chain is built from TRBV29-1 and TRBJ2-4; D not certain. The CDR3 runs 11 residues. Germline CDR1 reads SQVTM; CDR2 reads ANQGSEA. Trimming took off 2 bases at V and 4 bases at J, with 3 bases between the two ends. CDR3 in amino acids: CSVELKNIQYF. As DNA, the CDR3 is TGCAGCGTTGAACTGAAAAACATTCAGTACTTC.

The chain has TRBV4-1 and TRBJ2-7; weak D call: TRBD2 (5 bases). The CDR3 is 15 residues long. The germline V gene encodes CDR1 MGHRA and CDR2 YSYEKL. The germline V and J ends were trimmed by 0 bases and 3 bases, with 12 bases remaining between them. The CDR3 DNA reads TGCGCCAGCAGCCAAGATGAGAGGGTCGGCTACGAGCAGTACTTC. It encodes CASSQDERVGYEQYF.

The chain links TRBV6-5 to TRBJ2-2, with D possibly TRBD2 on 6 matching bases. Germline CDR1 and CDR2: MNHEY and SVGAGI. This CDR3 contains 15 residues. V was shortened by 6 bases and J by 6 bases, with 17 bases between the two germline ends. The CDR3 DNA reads TGTGCCAGCAGGCTCGGGGGACGAGTATCCGGGGAGCTGTTTTTT. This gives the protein CASRLGGRVSGELFF.

CDR3 in amino acids: CASSQGGGGDHEQYF. CDR3 nucleotide sequence: TGCGCCAGCAGCCAAGGGGGCGGGGGGGACCACGAGCAGTACTTC. This sequence joins TRBV4-1 and TRBJ2-7; TRBD2 agrees at 9 bases. V was clipped by 1 base and J by 5 bases; unmatched bases: 6. Germline V gene data show CDR1 as MGHRA and CDR2 as YSYEKL. This CDR3 spans 15 amino acids.

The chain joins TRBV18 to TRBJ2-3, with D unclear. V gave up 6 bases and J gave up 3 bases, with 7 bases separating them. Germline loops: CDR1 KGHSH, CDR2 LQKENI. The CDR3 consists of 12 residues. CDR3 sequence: CASSYRTDTQYF. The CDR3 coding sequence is TGTGCCAGCTCTTACCGGACAGATACGCAGTATTTT.

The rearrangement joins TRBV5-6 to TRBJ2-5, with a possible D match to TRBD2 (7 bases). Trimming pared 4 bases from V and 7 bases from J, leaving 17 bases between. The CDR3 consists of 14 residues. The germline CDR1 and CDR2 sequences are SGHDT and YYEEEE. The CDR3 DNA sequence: TGTGCCAGCAGCCAAAGGGGGAGGGGCGGGACCCAGTACTTC. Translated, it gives CASSQRGRGGTQYF. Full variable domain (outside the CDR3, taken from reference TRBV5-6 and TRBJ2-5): DAGVTQSPTHLIKTRGQQVTLRCSPKSGHDTVSWYQQALGQGPQFIFQYYEEEERQRGNFPDRFSGHQFPNYSSELNVNALLLGDSALYLCASSQRGRGGTQYFGPGTRLLVL.

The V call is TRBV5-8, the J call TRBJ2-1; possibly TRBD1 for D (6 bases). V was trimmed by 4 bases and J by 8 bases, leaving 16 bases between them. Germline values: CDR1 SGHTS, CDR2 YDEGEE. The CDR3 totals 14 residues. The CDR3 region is CASSPGGGGDEQFF. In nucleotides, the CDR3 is TGTGCCAGCAGCCCCGGAGGTGGGGGCGATGAGCAGTTCTTC.

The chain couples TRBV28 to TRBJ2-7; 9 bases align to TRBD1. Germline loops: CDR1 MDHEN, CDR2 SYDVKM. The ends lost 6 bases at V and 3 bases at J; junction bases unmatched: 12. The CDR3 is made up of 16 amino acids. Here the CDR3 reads CASRRRSTGQGYEQYF. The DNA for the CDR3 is TGTGCCAGCAGGCGGCGAAGCACGGGACAGGGCTACGAGCAGTACTTC.

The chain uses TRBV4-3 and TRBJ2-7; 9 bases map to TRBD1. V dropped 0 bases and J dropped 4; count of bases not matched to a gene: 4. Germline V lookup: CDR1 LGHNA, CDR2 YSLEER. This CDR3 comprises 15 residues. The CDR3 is CASSQEGQGGYEQYF. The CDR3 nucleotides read TGCGCCAGCAGCCAAGAGGGACAGGGCGGGTACGAGCAGTACTTC.

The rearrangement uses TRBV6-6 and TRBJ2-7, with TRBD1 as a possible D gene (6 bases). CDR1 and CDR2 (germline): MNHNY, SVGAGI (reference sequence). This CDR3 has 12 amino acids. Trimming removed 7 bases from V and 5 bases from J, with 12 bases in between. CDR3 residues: CASTPQGNEQYF. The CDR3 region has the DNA TGTGCCAGCACCCCACAGGGAAACGAGCAGTACTTC.

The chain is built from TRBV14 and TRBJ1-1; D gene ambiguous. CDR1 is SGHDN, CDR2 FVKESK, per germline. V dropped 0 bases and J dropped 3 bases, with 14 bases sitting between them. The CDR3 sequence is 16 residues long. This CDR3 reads CASSQDVGFVDTEAFF. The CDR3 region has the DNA TGTGCCAGCAGCCAAGATGTCGGGTTTGTGGACACTGAAGCTTTCTTT.

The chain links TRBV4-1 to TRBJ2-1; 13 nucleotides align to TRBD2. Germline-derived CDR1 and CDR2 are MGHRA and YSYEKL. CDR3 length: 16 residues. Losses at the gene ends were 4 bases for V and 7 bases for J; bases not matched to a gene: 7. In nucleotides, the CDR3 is TGCGCCAGCAGCCCCCTCGGACTAGCGGGGGTTAATGAGCAGTTCTTC. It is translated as CASSPLGLAGVNEQFF.

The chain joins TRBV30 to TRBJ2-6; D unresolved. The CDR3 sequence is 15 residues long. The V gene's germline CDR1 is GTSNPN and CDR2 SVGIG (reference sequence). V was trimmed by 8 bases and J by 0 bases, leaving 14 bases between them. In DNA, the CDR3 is TGTGCCCTGGGCAGTTACCCCTCTGGGGCCAACGTCCTGACTTTC. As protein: CALGSYPSGANVLTF.

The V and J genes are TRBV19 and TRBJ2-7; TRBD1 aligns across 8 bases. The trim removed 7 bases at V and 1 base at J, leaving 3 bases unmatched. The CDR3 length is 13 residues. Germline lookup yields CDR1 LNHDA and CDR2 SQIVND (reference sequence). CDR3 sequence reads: CASKDRASYEQYF. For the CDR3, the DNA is TGTGCCAGTAAGGACAGGGCGTCCTACGAGCAGTACTTC.

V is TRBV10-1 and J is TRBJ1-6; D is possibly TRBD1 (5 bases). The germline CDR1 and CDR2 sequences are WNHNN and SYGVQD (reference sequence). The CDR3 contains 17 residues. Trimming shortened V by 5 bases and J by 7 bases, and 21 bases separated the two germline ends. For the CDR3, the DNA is TGCGCCAGCAGTCCCAGGGTTCCGGACGGATCGAATTCACCCCTCCACTTT. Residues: CASSPRVPDGSNSPLHF.

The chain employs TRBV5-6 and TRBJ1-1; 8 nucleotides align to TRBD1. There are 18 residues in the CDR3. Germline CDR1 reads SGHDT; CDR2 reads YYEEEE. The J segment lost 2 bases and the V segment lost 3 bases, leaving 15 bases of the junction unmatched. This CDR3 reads CASSSRNRGWPLNTEAFF. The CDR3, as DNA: TGTGCCAGCAGCTCGCGAAACAGGGGGTGGCCCCTTAACACTGAAGCTTTCTTT. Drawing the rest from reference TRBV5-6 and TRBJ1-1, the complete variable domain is DAGVTQSPTHLIKTRGQQVTLRCSPKSGHDTVSWYQQALGQGPQFIFQYYEEEERQRGNFPDRFSGHQFPNYSSELNVNALLLGDSALYLCASSSRNRGWPLNTEAFFGQGTRLTVV.

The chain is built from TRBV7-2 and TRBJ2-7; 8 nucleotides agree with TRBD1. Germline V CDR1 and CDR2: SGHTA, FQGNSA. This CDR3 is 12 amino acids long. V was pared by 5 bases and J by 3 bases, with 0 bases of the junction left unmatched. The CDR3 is CASSGTGYEQYF. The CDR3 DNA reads TGTGCCAGCAGCGGGACAGGCTACGAGCAGTACTTC.

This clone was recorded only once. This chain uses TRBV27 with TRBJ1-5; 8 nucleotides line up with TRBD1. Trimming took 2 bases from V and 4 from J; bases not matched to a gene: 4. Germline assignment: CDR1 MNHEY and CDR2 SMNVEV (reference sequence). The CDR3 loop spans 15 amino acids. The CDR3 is CASSLRTGRNQPQHF. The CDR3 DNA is TGTGCCAGCAGTTTACGGACAGGGAGAAATCAGCCCCAGCATTTT.

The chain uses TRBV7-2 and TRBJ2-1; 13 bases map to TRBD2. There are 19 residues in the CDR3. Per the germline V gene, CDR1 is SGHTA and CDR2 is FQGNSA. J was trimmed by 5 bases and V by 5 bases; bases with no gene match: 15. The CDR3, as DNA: TGTGCCAGCAGCACACCGGGACTAGCGGGGTCTAAGGGGGACAATGAGCAGTTCTTC. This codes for CASSTPGLAGSKGDNEQFF.

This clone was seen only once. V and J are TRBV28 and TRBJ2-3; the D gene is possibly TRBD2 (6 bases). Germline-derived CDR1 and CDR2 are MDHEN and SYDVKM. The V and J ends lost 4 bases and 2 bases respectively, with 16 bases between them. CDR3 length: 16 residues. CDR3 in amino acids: CASSSSGLIITDTQYF. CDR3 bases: TGTGCCAGCAGTTCCTCGGGACTGATAATCACAGATACGCAGTATTTT.

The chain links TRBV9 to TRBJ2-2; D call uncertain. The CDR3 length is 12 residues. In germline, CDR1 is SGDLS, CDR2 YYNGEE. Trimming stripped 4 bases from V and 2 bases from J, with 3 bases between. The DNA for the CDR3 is TGTGCCAGCAGCACTAACACCGGGGAGCTGTTTTTT. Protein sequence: CASSTNTGELFF.

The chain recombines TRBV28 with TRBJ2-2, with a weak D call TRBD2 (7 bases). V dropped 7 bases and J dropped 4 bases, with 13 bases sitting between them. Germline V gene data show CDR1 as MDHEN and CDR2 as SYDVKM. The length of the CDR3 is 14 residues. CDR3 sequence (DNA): TGTGCCAGCATAGGGGGGGGCGCCACCGGGGAGCTGTTTTTT. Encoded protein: CASIGGGATGELFF. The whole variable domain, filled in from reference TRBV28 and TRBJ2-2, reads DVKVTQSSRYLVKRTGEKVFLECVQDMDHENMFWYRQDPGLGLRLIYFSYDVKMKEKGDIPEGYSVSREKKERFSLILESASTNQTSMYLCASIGGGATGELFFGEGSRLTVL.

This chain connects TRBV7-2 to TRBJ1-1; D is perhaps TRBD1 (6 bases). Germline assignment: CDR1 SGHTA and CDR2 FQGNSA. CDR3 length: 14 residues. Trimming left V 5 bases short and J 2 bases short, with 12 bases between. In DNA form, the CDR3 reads TGTGCCAGCAGCCTCGGGACATCTAACACTGAAGCTTTCTTT. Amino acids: CASSLGTSNTEAFF.